One and the same sample provided the 20 T cell receptor beta chains below, sequenced in a study of T cells after yellow fever vaccination. MiXCR was run by TCRdb on the 5' RACE reads, yielding one entry per CDR3 protein. The sample has 400,000 or so distinct CDR3 sequences; under 7.5% are singletons. The specimen comprised PBMCs, sampled 5 days after the yellow fever booster vaccination. The source is a man younger than 40 who received the YFV17D yellow fever vaccine.

About this clonotype itself: A read error may explain this, as a much larger clone is one base away. The rearrangement uses TRBV3-1 and TRBJ2-1; 11 bases align to TRBD2. Germline CDR1 LGHDT, CDR2 YNNKEL (reference sequence). Trimming cost V 8 bases and J 5 bases; bases outside gene matches: 8. The CDR3 is 15 amino acids. This chain's CDR3 is CASGITSGSNNEQFF. CDR3 bases: TGTGCCAGCGGCATAACTAGCGGGAGTAACAATGAGCAGTTCTTC.

This chain links TRBV5-1 with TRBJ2-5; weak D call: TRBD2 (6 bases). Germline V gene lookup returns CDR1 SGHRS and CDR2 YFSETQ. The CDR3 length is 15 residues. The V and J ends lost 2 bases and 2 bases respectively, with 13 bases between them. CDR3 sequence: CASSLAVGTQETQYF. The CDR3 coding sequence is TGCGCCAGCAGCTTAGCGGTTGGGACTCAAGAGACCCAGTACTTC.

This clonotype was detected a few times. This sequence joins TRBV5-4 and TRBJ1-4, with a weak D call TRBD1 (6 bases). Germline CDR1 is SGHNT and CDR2 is YYREEE (reference sequence). V was shortened by 2 bases and J by 4 bases, with 12 bases between the two germline ends. This CDR3 comprises 15 residues. In DNA form, the CDR3 reads TGTGCCAGCAGCTTAAGGGACACTAATAATGAAAAACTGTTTTTT. This translates into CASSLRDTNNEKLFF.

The table lists this clonotype with a few counts. The chain is built from TRBV5-1 and TRBJ2-3; tentative D call: TRBD1 (6 bases). The CDR3 has 16 amino acids. CDR1 SGHRS and CDR2 YFSETQ come from the germline V gene. Trimming shortened V by 2 bases and J by 0 bases, and 13 bases separated the two germline ends. The CDR3 spells CASSLSRDTSTDTQYF. CDR3 nucleotides: TGCGCCAGCAGCTTAAGCCGGGACACAAGCACAGATACGCAGTATTTT.

This clonotype was seen ten or more times. In DNA form, the CDR3 reads TGCGCCAGCAACATTGCACTAGGGGAAAACAATGAGCAGTTCTTC. It encodes CASNIALGENNEQFF. J is TRBJ2-1 and V is TRBV4-3; D is perhaps TRBD1 or TRBD2 (5 bases each). V shed 7 bases and J shed 5 bases, with 18 bases lying between them. The CDR3 length is 15 residues. Germline-derived CDR1 and CDR2 are LGHNA and YSLEER.

The CDR3 nucleotides read TGTGCCAGCAGCCCCGGGACTAGCGCGGAACAAGAGACCCAGTACTTC. Protein: CASSPGTSAEQETQYF. This chain joins TRBV5-4 and TRBJ2-5; 10 bases fit TRBD2. Germline CDR1 and CDR2: SGHNT and YYREEE (reference sequence). CDR3 length equals 16 residues. With 4 bases clipped from V and 2 bases from J, the junction kept 8 bases outside the gene matches.

The gene calls are TRBV5-5 and TRBJ2-2; D not certain. V shed 9 bases and J shed 1 base, with 1 base lying between them. The germline V gene encodes CDR1 SGHKS and CDR2 YYEKEE (reference sequence). This CDR3 spans 10 amino acids. In DNA, the CDR3 is TGTGCCAAGAACACCGGGGAGCTGTTTTTT. This translates into CAKNTGELFF.

This clonotype was found many times. The J gene is TRBJ1-6, the V gene TRBV9; the D is unclear. The germline CDR1 and CDR2 sequences are SGDLS and YYNGEE. This CDR3 spans 14 amino acids. Trimming removed 3 bases from V and 6 bases from J, with 10 bases in between. The CDR3 DNA is TGTGCCAGCAGCGACGCTTCGCCTAATTCACCCCTCCACTTT. Amino acid sequence: CASSDASPNSPLHF. Full variable domain (outside the CDR3, taken from reference TRBV9 and TRBJ1-6): DSGVTQTPKHLITATGQRVTLRCSPRSGDLSVYWYQQSLDQGLQFLIQYYNGEERAKGNILERFSAQQFPDLHSELNLSSLELGDSALYFCASSDASPNSPLHFGNGTRLTVT.

This clonotype was observed many times. The gene calls are TRBV12-3 or TRBV12-4 and TRBJ2-7; 11 bases align to TRBD2. The length of the CDR3 is 14 residues. Trimming took 3 bases from V and 6 from J; bases not matched to a gene: 4. The chain's CDR3 is CASSLGTSGSEQYF. The CDR3 DNA sequence: TGTGCCAGCAGTTTGGGGACTAGCGGTTCCGAGCAGTACTTC.

This clonotype was seen only a few times. CDR3 protein: CASSPTRTGDLETQYF. The CDR3 nucleotides are TGCGCCAGCAGCCCAACGAGGACAGGGGACCTAGAGACCCAGTACTTC. The chain carries TRBV5-1 and TRBJ2-5; 9 bases align to TRBD1. The CDR3 consists of 16 residues. Losses at the gene ends were 4 bases for V and 4 bases for J; bases not matched to a gene: 11. CDR1 SGHRS and CDR2 YFSETQ come from the germline V gene.

A note on this clonotype: Since the CDR3 does not end with the conserved phenylalanine or tryptophan, this likely comes from a read error. The CDR3 sequence: CASSRQGQETQYY. In nucleotides, the CDR3 is TGTGCCAGCAGCCGACAGGGACAAGAGACCCAGTACTAC. V is TRBV27 and J is TRBJ2-5; 7 bases map to TRBD1. The germline CDR1 and CDR2 sequences are MNHEY and SMNVEV (reference sequence). The V and J ends lost 6 bases and 2 bases, in that order; junction bases with no gene match: 3. The CDR3 runs to 13 residues.

The J gene is TRBJ2-4, the V gene TRBV29-1; possible D gene TRBD2, 5 bases. Trimming took off 3 bases at V and 3 bases at J, with 9 bases between the two ends. The germline gives CDR1 SQVTM, CDR2 ANQGSEA. The CDR3 sequence is 13 residues long. The CDR3 DNA reads as TGCAGCGTTGATCTAGGGAGCAAAAACATTCAGTACTTC. This gives the protein CSVDLGSKNIQYF.

This clonotype came up many times. CDR3 sequence: CASSYLPTNEQFF. CDR3 in DNA: TGTGCCAGCAGTTACCTCCCTACCAATGAGCAGTTCTTC. V and J are TRBV6-2 or TRBV6-3 and TRBJ2-1; D gene unclear. Germline values: CDR1 MNHEY, CDR2 SVGEGT. The CDR3 contains 13 residues. V was clipped by 2 bases and J by 6 bases, with 8 bases between them.

In this sample, this clonotype turned up a few times. V is TRBV12-3 or TRBV12-4 and J is TRBJ2-7; TRBD2 matches at 9 bases. J lost 7 bases, V lost 5 bases, and 9 bases had no gene match. The CDR3 loop spans 14 amino acids. The CDR3 nucleotides read TGTGCCAGCAGTGGAGGACTAGCGACCTCAGAGCAGTACTTC. Encoded protein: CASSGGLATSEQYF.

CDR3 sequence: CASSLTGLEQYF. The CDR3 nucleotides are TGTGCCAGCAGCTTGACAGGGCTCGAGCAGTACTTC. This chain joins TRBV9 and TRBJ2-7, with TRBD1 identical over 7 bases. There are 12 residues in the CDR3. Germline V CDR1 and CDR2: SGDLS, YYNGEE. V shed 4 bases, J shed 6 bases, and the junction held 4 bases outside the gene matches. The full variable domain, with the rest looked up from reference TRBV9 and TRBJ2-7, is DSGVTQTPKHLITATGQRVTLRCSPRSGDLSVYWYQQSLDQGLQFLIQYYNGEERAKGNILERFSAQQFPDLHSELNLSSLELGDSALYFCASSLTGLEQYFGPGTRLTVT.

This clonotype was counted many times. The chain is built from TRBV6-2 or TRBV6-3 and TRBJ2-1, with a weak D call TRBD2 (5 bases). The V gene's germline CDR1 is MNHEY and CDR2 SVGEGT. Trimming shortened V by 8 bases and J by 0 bases, and 14 bases separated the two germline ends. The CDR3 is 15 residues long. In DNA, the CDR3 is TGTGCCAGCTCGGGGTGGCAGAGCTCCTACAATGAGCAGTTCTTC. This encodes CASSGWQSSYNEQFF.

The sample holds many counts of this clonotype. The chain has TRBV28 and TRBJ2-5, with TRBD2 matching 8 bases. The germline V gene has CDR1 MDHEN and CDR2 SYDVKM. The CDR3 totals 14 residues. V trimming: 10 bases; J trimming: 4 bases; junction bases outside the gene matches: 11. The CDR3 DNA follows: TGTGCCACGCGTCCAGCGGGAGTTACAGAGACCCAGTACTTC. Translation gives CATRPAGVTETQYF.

This clonotype was seen at least ten times. The chain carries TRBV12-3 or TRBV12-4 and TRBJ2-1; D is ambiguous. V lost 5 bases to trimming and J lost 11 bases, with 19 bases between them. The CDR3 is 14 amino acids. The CDR3 loop is CASSPNEPPSQQFF. CDR3 bases: TGTGCCAGCAGTCCGAATGAGCCACCCTCACAGCAGTTCTTC.

This clonotype was detected a few times. The V call is TRBV29-1, the J call TRBJ2-6; perhaps D is TRBD1 or TRBD2 (5 bases each). Trimming cost V 3 bases and J 3 bases, with 15 bases left between them. The CDR3 covers 16 residues. The V gene's germline CDR1 is SQVTM and CDR2 ANQGSEA. The CDR3 DNA reads TGCAGCGTTGATGGGACGGATAGTTTTGGGGCCAACGTCCTGACTTTC. This codes for CSVDGTDSFGANVLTF.

This clonotype has more than one count but fewer than ten. V usage is TRBV20-1 and J usage is TRBJ2-5; TRBD1 agrees at 7 bases. CDR1 and CDR2 from the germline V gene are DFQATT and SNEGSKA (reference sequence). V lost 2 bases to trimming and J lost 1 base; unmatched junction nucleotides: 1. This CDR3 spans 13 amino acids. CDR3 region: CSARYRGQETQYF. In DNA form, the CDR3 reads TGCAGTGCTAGATACAGGGGCCAAGAGACCCAGTACTTC.